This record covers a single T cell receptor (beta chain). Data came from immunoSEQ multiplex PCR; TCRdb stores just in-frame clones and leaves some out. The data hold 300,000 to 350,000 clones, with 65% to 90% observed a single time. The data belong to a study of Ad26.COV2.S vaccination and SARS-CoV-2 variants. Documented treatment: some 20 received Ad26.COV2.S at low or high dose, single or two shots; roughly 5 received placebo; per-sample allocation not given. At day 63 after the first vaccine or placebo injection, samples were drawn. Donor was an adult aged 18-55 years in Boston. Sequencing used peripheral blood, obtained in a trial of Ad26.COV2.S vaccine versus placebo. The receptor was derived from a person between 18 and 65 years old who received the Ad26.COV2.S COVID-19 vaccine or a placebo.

The CDR3 DNA is TGTGCCAGCAGCACGGGACAGGGCCGGACTGAAGCTTTCTTT. Protein: CASSTGQGRTEAFF. V usage is TRBV28 and J usage is TRBJ1-1; TRBD1 matches 9 bases. The CDR3 runs 14 residues. Germline CDR1 and CDR2: MDHEN and SYDVKM. The V segment lost 6 bases and the J segment 5 bases; nucleotides outside the gene matches: 7.